This TCR beta chain was sequenced for a study of T cell responses to AZD1222 COVID-19 vaccine. Findings and limits, study-wide: Reportedly, close to half of spike-specific TCRs are directed against unmutated variant regions. Clonal diversity was possibly underestimated, and white British individuals and females predominated among donors. Spike-spanning, vaccine-associated CD4 TCRs were dominant at 160-218 and 743-854. Spike-specific TCR breadth and depth grew following two AZD1222 doses.

Assay used: immunoSEQ multiplex PCR; TCRdb lists only in-frame clones, some missing. The table includes around 110,000 clones, about nine tenths detected once. With respect to this clone: Its target is unknown.

The CDR3 has 15 residues. Per germline, CDR1 WNHNN and CDR2 SYGVQD (reference sequence). With V trimmed by 6 bases and J by 3 bases, 6 bases remained unmatched. The V call is TRBV10-1, the J call TRBJ2-3; 10 bases are a match to TRBD2. The sample consisted of peripheral blood, taken on day 0 of AZD1222 vaccination. This clonotype originated in an adult in good health. The CDR3 DNA is TGCGCCAGCAGAAATTTAGCGGGAGGTACAGATACGCAGTATTTT. Translating it yields CASRNLAGGTDTQYF.